The clone carrying this T cell receptor beta chain was seen many times. The source of the sample is a study of T cells in Graves' hyperthyroidism and ophthalmopathy. The V and J ends lost 5 bases and 3 bases respectively, with 9 bases between them. Germline V CDR1 and CDR2: LGHNA, YNFKEQ. The CDR3 sequence is 13 residues long. The TCR beta CDR3 regions underwent amplification using RNA transcripts as the source. The HTBI primer set served for first-round RT-PCR of the TCR CDR3. MiXCR was run by TCRdb on the multiplex PCR reads, yielding one entry per CDR3 protein. Seen here are over 200,000 distinct CDR3 sequences, about 16% observed once, and the top ten hold about 45%.

This TCR derives from a middle-aged man with Graves' hyperthyroidism. The sample comprised blood. V is TRBV4-2 and J is TRBJ2-3; possibly TRBD1 for D (6 bases). The CDR3 sequence is CASSEQGTDTQYF. CDR3 nucleotides: TGTGCCAGCAGCGAACAGGGAACAGATACGCAGTATTTT.